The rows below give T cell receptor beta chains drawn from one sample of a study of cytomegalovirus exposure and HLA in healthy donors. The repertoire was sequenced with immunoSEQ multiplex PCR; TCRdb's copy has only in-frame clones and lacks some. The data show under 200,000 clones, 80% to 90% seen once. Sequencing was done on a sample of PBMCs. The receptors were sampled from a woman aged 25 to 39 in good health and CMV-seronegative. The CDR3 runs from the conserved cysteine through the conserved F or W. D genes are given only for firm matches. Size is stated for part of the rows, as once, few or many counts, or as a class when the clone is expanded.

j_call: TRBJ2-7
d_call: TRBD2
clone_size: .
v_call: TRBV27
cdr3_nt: TGTGCCAGCAGTTTCGGCAGGGAGGGCTACGAGCAGTACTTC
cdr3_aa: CASSFGREGYEQYF

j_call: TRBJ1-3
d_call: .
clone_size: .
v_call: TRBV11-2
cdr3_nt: TGTGCCAGCAGCCCAAGTGGGAGATCCCGAGGCACCATATATTTT
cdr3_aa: CASSPSGRSRGTIYF

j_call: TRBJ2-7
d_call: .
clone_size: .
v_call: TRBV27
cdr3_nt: TGTGCCAGCAGTTCTCAAAGGGGCGACGAGCAGTACTTC
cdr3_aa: CASSSQRGDEQYF

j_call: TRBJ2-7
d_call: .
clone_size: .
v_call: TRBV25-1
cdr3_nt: TGTGCCAGCAGGGACAGAAAGGGCACCTACGAGCAGTACTTC
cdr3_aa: CASRDRKGTYEQYF

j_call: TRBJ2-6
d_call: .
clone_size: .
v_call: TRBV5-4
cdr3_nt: TGTGCCAGCAGCTTGGATCGAACTTCTGGGGCCAACGTCCTGACTTTC
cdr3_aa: CASSLDRTSGANVLTF

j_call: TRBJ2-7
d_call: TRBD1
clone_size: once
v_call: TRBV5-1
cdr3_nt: TGCGCCAGCAGCTCCCGGACAGGGGCCGACGAGCAGTACTTC
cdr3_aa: CASSSRTGADEQYF

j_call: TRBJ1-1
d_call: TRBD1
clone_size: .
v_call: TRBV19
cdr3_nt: TGTGCCAGTAGTTACAGGGGGTTGGTCACTGAAGCTTTCTTT
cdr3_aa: CASSYRGLVTEAFF

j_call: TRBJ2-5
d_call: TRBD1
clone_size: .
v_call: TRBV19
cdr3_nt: TGTGCCAGTAGTCACGCAGTGACAGGGGGAGAGACCCAGTACTTC
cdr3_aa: CASSHAVTGGETQYF

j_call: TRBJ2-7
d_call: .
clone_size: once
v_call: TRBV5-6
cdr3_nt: TGTGCCAGCAGCTTGGATTTTAGCGCTAGCTCCTACGAGCAGTACTTC
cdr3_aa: CASSLDFSASSYEQYF

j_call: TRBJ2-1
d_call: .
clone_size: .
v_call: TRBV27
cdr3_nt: TGTGCCAGCAGTTTATCGTGGACAGCCAACAATGAGCAGTTCTTC
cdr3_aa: CASSLSWTANNEQFF

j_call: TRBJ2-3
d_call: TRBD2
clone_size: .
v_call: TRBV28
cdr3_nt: TGTGCCAGCAGTCAATCGGGGGGTCTGGGGACTACCACAGATACGCAGTATTTT
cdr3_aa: CASSQSGGLGTTTDTQYF

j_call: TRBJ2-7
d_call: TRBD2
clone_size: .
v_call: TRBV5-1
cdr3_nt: TGCGCCAGCAGACGCCTAGCGGGAGCCACCACCGACGAGCAGTACTTC
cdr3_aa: CASRRLAGATTDEQYF

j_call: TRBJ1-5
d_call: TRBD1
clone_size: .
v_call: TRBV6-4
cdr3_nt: TGTGCCAGCAGTGACTCGAAGGGGGCTGAGAGCAATCAGCCCCAGCATTTT
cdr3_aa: CASSDSKGAESNQPQHF

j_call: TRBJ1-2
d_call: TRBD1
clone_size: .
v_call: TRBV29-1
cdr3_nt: TGCAGCGTTGGAGGACAGGGGTATGGCTACACCTTC
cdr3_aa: CSVGGQGYGYTF

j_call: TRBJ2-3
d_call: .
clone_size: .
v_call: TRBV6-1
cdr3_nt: TGTGCCAGCAGTGATCCGGCTGGCGGAGGTAGCACAGATACGCAGTATTTT
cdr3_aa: CASSDPAGGGSTDTQYF

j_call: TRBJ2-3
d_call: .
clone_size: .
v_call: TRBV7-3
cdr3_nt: TGTGCCAGCAGCCCCCTTGGGTGGGGCTCGGATACGCAGTATTTT
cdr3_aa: CASSPLGWGSDTQYF

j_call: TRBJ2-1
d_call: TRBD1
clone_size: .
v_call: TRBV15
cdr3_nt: TGTGCCACCAGCAGGACAGGGCAGCTTTACAATGAGCAGTTCTTC
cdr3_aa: CATSRTGQLYNEQFF

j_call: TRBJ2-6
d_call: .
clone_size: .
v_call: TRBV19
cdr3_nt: TGTGCCAGTAGTTTGTCGGCTTGGGACTGGGGGTCTGGGGCCAACGTCCTGACTTTC
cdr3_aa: CASSLSAWDWGSGANVLTF

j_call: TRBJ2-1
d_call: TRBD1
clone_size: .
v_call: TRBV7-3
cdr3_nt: TGTGCCAGCAGCTTCTACAGGGGGCGTGAGCAGTTCTTC
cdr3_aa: CASSFYRGREQFF

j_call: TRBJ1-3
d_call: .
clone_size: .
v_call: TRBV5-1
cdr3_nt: TGCGCCAGCAGCTTGGCCACAGGGACCTCTGGAAACACCATATATTTT
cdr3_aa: CASSLATGTSGNTIYF

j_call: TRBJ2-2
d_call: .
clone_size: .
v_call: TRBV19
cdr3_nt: TGTGCCAGTAGTATCTCCTCGAACACCGGGGAGCTGTTTTTT
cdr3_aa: CASSISSNTGELFF

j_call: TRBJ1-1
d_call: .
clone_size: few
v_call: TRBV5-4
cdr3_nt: TGTGCCAGCAGCGCCTCCGGGTCTCTTAACACTGAAGCTTTCTTT
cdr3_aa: CASSASGSLNTEAFF

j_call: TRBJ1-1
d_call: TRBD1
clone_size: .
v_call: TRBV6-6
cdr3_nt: TGTGCCAGCAGTTTGGGACAGATGCACACTGAAGCTTTCTTT
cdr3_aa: CASSLGQMHTEAFF

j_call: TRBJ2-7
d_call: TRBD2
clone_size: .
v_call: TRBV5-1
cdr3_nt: TGCGCCAGCAGCTCGTATGGGACTAGCGGGAGTGAGACCTACGAGCAGTACTTC
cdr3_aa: CASSSYGTSGSETYEQYF

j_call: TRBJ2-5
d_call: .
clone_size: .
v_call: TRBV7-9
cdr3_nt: TGTGCCAGCAGCCCCGCTTCCGGGGAGACCCAGTACTTC
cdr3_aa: CASSPASGETQYF

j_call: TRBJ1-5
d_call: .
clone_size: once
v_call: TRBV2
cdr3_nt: TGTGCCAGCAGTTCAAACTGGAATCAGCCCCAGCATTTT
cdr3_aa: CASSSNWNQPQHF

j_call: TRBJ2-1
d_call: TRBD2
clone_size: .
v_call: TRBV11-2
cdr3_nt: TGTGCCAGCAGCTTTGATGGTCTAGCGGGCGATGAGCAGTTCTTC
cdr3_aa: CASSFDGLAGDEQFF

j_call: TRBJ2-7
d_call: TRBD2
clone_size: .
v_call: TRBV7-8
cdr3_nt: TGTGCCAGCAAATCCGGGACTAGCGGGAGGGCCTTACACGAGCAGTACTTC
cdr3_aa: CASKSGTSGRALHEQYF

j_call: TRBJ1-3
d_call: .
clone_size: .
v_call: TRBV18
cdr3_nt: TGTGCCTTAGGGGATAACTCTGGAAACACCATATATTTT
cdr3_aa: CALGDNSGNTIYF

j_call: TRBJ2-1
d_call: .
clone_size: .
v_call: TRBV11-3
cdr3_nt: TGTGCCAGCAGCTTAGTATCAGGCGAGCAGTTCTTC
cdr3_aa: CASSLVSGEQFF

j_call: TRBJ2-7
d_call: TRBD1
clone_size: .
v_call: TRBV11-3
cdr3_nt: TGTGCCAGCAGCCACCGACAGGGGGGTATCGACGAGCAGTACTTC
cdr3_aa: CASSHRQGGIDEQYF

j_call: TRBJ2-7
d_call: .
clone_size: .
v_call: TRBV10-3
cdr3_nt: TGTGCCATCAGATTGGGGGCCCCCTTCTACGAGCAGTACTTC
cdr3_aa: CAIRLGAPFYEQYF

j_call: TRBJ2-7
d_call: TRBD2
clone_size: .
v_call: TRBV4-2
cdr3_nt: TGTGCCAGCAGCCAGGGGGGACTACTAACCTACGAGCAGTACTTC
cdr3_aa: CASSQGGLLTYEQYF

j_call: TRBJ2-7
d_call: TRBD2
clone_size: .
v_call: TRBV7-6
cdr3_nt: TGTGCCAGCAGCGAGGGACTAGCGGGAGTTGAGCAGTACTTC
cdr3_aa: CASSEGLAGVEQYF

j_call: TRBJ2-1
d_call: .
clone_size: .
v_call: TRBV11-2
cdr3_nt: TGTGCCAGCAGCTTAGAAAGGGGCTCCTACAATGAGCAGTTCTTC
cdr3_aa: CASSLERGSYNEQFF

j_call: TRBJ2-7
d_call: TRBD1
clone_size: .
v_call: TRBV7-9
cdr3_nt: TGTGCCAGCAGGGGGGACAGGGGAATCTTGTACGAGCAGTACTTC
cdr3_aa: CASRGDRGILYEQYF

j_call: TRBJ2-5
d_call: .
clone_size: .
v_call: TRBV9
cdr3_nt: TGTGCCAGCAGCGGGGGGCCCCTCAGGGAGACCCAGTACTTC
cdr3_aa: CASSGGPLRETQYF

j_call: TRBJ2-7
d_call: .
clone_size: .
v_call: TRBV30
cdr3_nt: TGTGCCTGGAGTGTACTCCAAAGGACAGCCACCCTTTCCTACGAGCAGTACTTC
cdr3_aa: CAWSVLQRTATLSYEQYF

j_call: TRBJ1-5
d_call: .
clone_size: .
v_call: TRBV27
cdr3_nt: TGTGCCAGCAGTTATGTGGGAGGTCAGCCCCAGCATTTT
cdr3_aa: CASSYVGGQPQHF

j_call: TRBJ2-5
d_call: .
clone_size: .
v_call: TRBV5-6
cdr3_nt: TGTGCCAGCAGCGGGCCTGACGAGACCCAGTACTTC
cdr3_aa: CASSGPDETQYF

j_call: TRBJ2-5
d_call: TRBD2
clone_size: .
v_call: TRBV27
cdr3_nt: TGTGCCAGCAAAATACTAGCGGGGCAAGAGACCCAGTACTTC
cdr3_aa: CASKILAGQETQYF

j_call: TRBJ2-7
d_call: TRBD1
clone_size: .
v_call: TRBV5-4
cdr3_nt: TGTGCCAGCAGCCTCGGGGGACAGGGGATTTACGAGCAGTACTTC
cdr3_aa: CASSLGGQGIYEQYF

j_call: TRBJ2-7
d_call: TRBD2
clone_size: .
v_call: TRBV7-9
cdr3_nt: TGTGCCAGCAGCTTACCCCTAGCGGGAGAGCAGTACTTC
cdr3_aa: CASSLPLAGEQYF

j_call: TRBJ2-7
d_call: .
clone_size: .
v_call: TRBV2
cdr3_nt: TGTGCCAGCAGTTCCACAGCACCACGCTACGAGCAGTACTTC
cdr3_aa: CASSSTAPRYEQYF

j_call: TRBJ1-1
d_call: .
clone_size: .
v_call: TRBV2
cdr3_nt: TGTGCCAGCCAGGGGTCTAAGAGCACTGAAGCTTTCTTT
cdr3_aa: CASQGSKSTEAFF

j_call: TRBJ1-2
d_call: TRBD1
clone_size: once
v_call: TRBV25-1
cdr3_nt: TGTGCCAGCAGTGAATATGAGGACAGGGACTCTGGCTACACCTTC
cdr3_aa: CASSEYEDRDSGYTF

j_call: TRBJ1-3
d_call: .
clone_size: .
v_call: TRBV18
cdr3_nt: TGTGCCAGCTCACCGATAATATCAGTCAGCTCTGGAAACACCATATATTTT
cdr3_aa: CASSPIISVSSGNTIYF

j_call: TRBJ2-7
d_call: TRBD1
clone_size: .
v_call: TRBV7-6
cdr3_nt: TGTGCCAGCAGCTTATACAGGGGCACCTACGAGCAGTACTTC
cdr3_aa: CASSLYRGTYEQYF

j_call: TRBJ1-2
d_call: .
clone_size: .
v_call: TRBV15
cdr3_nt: TGTGCCACCAGCAGAGATCGCGGAGTCGGCGGCTATGGCTACACCTTC
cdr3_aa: CATSRDRGVGGYGYTF

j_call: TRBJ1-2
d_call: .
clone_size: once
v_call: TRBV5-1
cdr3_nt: TGCGCCAGCAGCCCAACGGGAGGGCAATACTATGGCTACACCTTC
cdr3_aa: CASSPTGGQYYGYTF

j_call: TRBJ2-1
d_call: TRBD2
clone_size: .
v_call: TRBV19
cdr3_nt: TGTGCCAGTAGTATATCAGCGGGGGTCTACAATGAGCAGTTCTTC
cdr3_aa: CASSISAGVYNEQFF

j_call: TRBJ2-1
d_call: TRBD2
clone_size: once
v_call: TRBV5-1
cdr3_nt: TGCGCCAGCAGCAAACTAGCGGGAACGGACGCTGAGCAGTTCTTC
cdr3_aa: CASSKLAGTDAEQFF

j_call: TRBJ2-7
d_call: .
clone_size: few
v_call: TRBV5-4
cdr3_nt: TGTGCCACCCAGGCCCGGGACAACTCCTACGAGCAGTACTTC
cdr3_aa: CATQARDNSYEQYF

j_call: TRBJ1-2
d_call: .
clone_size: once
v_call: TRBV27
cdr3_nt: TGTGCCAGCAGTCTTTCTGCGCTCTTTGATGGCTACACCTTC
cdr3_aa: CASSLSALFDGYTF